The 20 T cell receptor beta chains below were found in one sample sequenced in a study of CD4 T cells in relation to SARS-CoV-2 and coronaviruses. The unexposed donors gave CD4+ T cells in about 2010-2019, prior to COVID-19. Isolation of CD4+ T cells took place after about 10 days in culture. Produced via immunoSEQ multiplex PCR; TCRdb's table is partial and in-frame only. Here the sample spans around 20,000 clones, around 66% being singletons. Which antigens these TCRs recognize remains unknown. Sequencing was performed on CD4+ T cells from PBMCs, cultured in vitro. The receptors shown here come from a human donor in good health.

This chain connects TRBV7-3 to TRBJ1-1; D remains ambiguous. Trimming took 2 bases from V and 0 from J, leaving 7 bases between them. Germline lookup yields CDR1 SGHTA and CDR2 FQGTGA. This CDR3 has 14 amino acids. CDR3 residues: CASSLQKLNTEAFF. Here the CDR3 DNA reads TGTGCCAGCAGCTTACAGAAATTGAACACTGAAGCTTTCTTT.

The genes are TRBV7-2 and TRBJ2-5; 8 nucleotides align to TRBD2. This CDR3 is 15 amino acids long. J was trimmed by 2 bases and V by 4 bases; bases with no gene match: 6. Germline V gene lookup returns CDR1 SGHTA and CDR2 FQGNSA. Here the CDR3 reads CASSSRLATQETQYF. The DNA of the CDR3 is TGTGCCAGCAGCTCCAGACTAGCGACTCAAGAGACCCAGTACTTC. Together with reference TRBV7-2 and TRBJ2-5, the CDR3 gives the full variable domain: GAGVSQSPSNKVTEKGKDVELRCDPISGHTALYWYRQSLGQGLEFLIYFQGNSAPDKSGLPSDRFSAERTGGSVSTLTIQRTQQEDSAVYLCASSSRLATQETQYFGPGTRLLVL.

This chain connects TRBV19 to TRBJ2-2; the match to TRBD1 covers 7 bases. V lost 9 bases and J lost 5; bases outside the gene matches: 9. Germline CDR1 reads LNHDA; CDR2 reads SQIVND (reference sequence). The CDR3 consists of 14 residues. CDR3 protein: CARDRYWGTGELFF. The CDR3 DNA reads TGTGCCAGGGACAGGTACTGGGGAACCGGGGAGCTGTTTTTT.

This clone was seen a handful of times. The chain uses TRBV2 and TRBJ2-7; 8 bases are shared with TRBD1. Germline CDR1 and CDR2: SNHLY and FYNNEI. The CDR3 sequence is 14 residues long. V trimming: 4 bases; J trimming: 6 bases; junction bases outside the gene matches: 8. The chain's CDR3 is CASSVDRVRIEQYF. Written as DNA, the CDR3 is TGTGCCAGCAGTGTGGACAGGGTAAGGATCGAGCAGTACTTC.

This chain uses TRBV6-2 or TRBV6-3 with TRBJ1-2; D is perhaps TRBD1 (6 bases). V was cut by 5 bases and J by 4 bases, with 11 bases left in between. The length of the CDR3 is 13 residues. Germline CDR1 and CDR2: MNHEY and SVGEGT. CDR3 sequence: CASSNRATYGYTF. Here the CDR3 DNA reads TGTGCCAGCAGTAACAGGGCTACCTATGGCTACACCTTC.

Within the sample, this clone is large. The chain has TRBV19 and TRBJ2-7, with 7 nucleotides matching TRBD1. The CDR3 is 15 residues long. The germline V gene has CDR1 LNHDA and CDR2 SQIVND (reference sequence). V lost 5 bases, J lost 0 bases, and 7 bases stayed unmatched. The CDR3 sequence: CASSSRQGRSYEQYF. The CDR3 DNA reads TGTGCCAGTAGTTCCCGACAGGGCCGCTCCTACGAGCAGTACTTC.

The CDR3, as DNA: TGTGCCAGCAGTGGACGGGTAGCGGGAGAATACGAGCAGTACTTC. It is translated as CASSGRVAGEYEQYF. The chain is built from TRBV25-1 and TRBJ2-7; TRBD2 matches 9 bases. The germline gives CDR1 MGHDK, CDR2 SYGVNS. CDR3 length: 15 residues. V was pared by 4 bases and J by 4 bases, with 8 bases of the junction left unmatched.

The chain carries TRBV19 and TRBJ2-1; D might be TRBD2 (7 bases). This CDR3 contains 15 residues. V gave up 0 bases and J gave up 7 bases, with 13 bases separating them. Germline V CDR1 and CDR2: LNHDA, SQIVND (reference sequence). CDR3 loop: CASSIDRGGNNEQFF. The CDR3 DNA sequence: TGTGCCAGTAGTATAGACAGGGGAGGGAATAATGAGCAGTTCTTC.

The count of this clone is one. The germline gene is not matched at one end of the junction; a read error may be the cause. The chain links TRBV7-7 to TRBJ2-5, with D possibly being TRBD1 or TRBD2 (6 bases each). The CDR3 is made up of 16 amino acids. CDR1 is SSHAT and CDR2 is FNYEAQ in the germline V gene (reference sequence). CDR3 loop: CASSLLGGQDGETQYF. The CDR3, as DNA: TGTGCTAGCAGCCTTCTCGGGGGCCAGGACGGGGAGACCCAGTACTTC.

This chain uses TRBV5-1 with TRBJ2-5; D gene uncertain. Germline V gene sequence: CDR1 SGHRS, CDR2 YFSETQ. V dropped 4 bases and J dropped 4 bases, with 11 bases sitting between them. The CDR3 loop spans 13 amino acids. The DNA for the CDR3 is TGCGCCAGCAGCATCGGTTGGGGAGAGACCCAGTACTTC. Translating gives CASSIGWGETQYF.

The chain links TRBV7-2 to TRBJ2-3, with D unclear. The germline V gene encodes CDR1 SGHTA and CDR2 FQGNSA. V lost 0 bases and J lost 7, with 11 bases in between. The length of the CDR3 is 14 residues. The CDR3 loop is CASSLAGYGNTQYF. The CDR3 DNA sequence: TGTGCCAGCAGCTTAGCGGGCTATGGAAATACGCAGTATTTT.

This rearrangement joins TRBV2 to TRBJ2-5, with TRBD2 as a possible D gene (6 bases). V lost 4 bases and J 4 bases, leaving 13 bases between the germline ends. The CDR3 covers 14 residues. Germline V gene lookup returns CDR1 SNHLY and CDR2 FYNNEI. CDR3 nucleotides: TGTGCCAGCAGTGTGTTCGGAGCGGGAGAGACCCAGTACTTC. This encodes CASSVFGAGETQYF.

The gene calls are TRBV7-6 and TRBJ2-1; D is possibly TRBD2 (6 bases). This CDR3 has 16 amino acids. Germline CDR1 and CDR2: SGHVS and FNYEAQ. V lost 1 base, J lost 10 bases, and 20 bases lay in between. As DNA, the CDR3 is TGTGCCAGCAGCTTAGATACTAGCCGCACAACGGAGGAGCAGTTCTTC. This encodes CASSLDTSRTTEEQFF.

This clone was seen a few times. The CDR3, as DNA: TGCGCCAGCAGCTTCGACAGTAGGGAGACCCAGTACTTC. As protein: CASSFDSRETQYF. The V call is TRBV5-1, the J call TRBJ2-5; possible D gene TRBD1, 5 bases. CDR1 is SGHRS and CDR2 is YFSETQ in the germline V gene. The V end lost 2 bases, the J end lost 5 bases, and 10 bases lay between the germline ends. The CDR3 is made up of 13 amino acids.

The chain employs TRBV19 and TRBJ2-5, with 9 nucleotides matching TRBD2. This CDR3 region has 15 residues. The junction had 6 bases not matched to a gene; V was cut back by 3 bases and J by 4 bases. In germline, CDR1 is LNHDA, CDR2 SQIVND (reference sequence). The CDR3 sequence is CASSIVLAGRETQYF. The CDR3 DNA reads as TGTGCCAGTAGTATCGTACTAGCGGGTAGAGAGACCCAGTACTTC.

This sequence joins TRBV2 and TRBJ2-1; tentative D call: TRBD1 (6 bases). Trimming left V 7 bases short and J 3 bases short, with 16 bases between. CDR1 SNHLY and CDR2 FYNNEI come from the germline V gene. This CDR3 is built from 15 residues. CDR3 DNA sequence: TGTGCCAGCAAAGAGATCGGGACAAACTACAATGAGCAGTTCTTC. Translation: CASKEIGTNYNEQFF.

This clone was seen a few times. The chain uses TRBV7-2 and TRBJ1-2; 8 bases agree with TRBD1. The CDR3 has 12 residues. Germline trimming cut 5 bases from V and 8 bases from J; bases unmatched to any gene: 4. CDR1 SGHTA and CDR2 FQGNSA come from the germline V gene. CDR3: CASSRRGRGYTF. CDR3 nucleotides: TGTGCCAGCAGCCGCAGGGGGCGAGGCTACACCTTC.

The chain combines TRBV9 with TRBJ2-1; the match to TRBD2 covers 9 bases. The CDR3 runs to 15 residues. Looked up from germline, CDR1 is SGDLS and CDR2 is YYNGEE. J gave up 3 bases and V 0 bases, and 1 base lay outside the gene matches. The CDR3 DNA follows: TGTGCCAGCAGCGTAGGACTAGCGGTCTACAATGAGCAGTTCTTC. Protein product: CASSVGLAVYNEQFF.

This clone was detected a few times. CDR3: CASSLVQRGGRETQYF. In nucleotides, the CDR3 is TGTGCCAGCAGCTTAGTGCAACGGGGGGGCCGGGAGACCCAGTACTTC. This rearrangement joins TRBV7-2 to TRBJ2-5; TRBD2 matches at 8 bases. Trimming at V came to 1 base and at J to 5 bases, leaving 9 bases not matched to a gene. The CDR3 totals 16 residues. From germline, CDR1 is SGHTA and CDR2 FQGNSA.

V and J are TRBV18 and TRBJ2-5; D is undetermined. The CDR3 is made up of 13 amino acids. CDR1 and CDR2 from the germline V gene are KGHSH and LQKENI. The V and J ends lost 1 base and 2 bases respectively, with 5 bases between them. Here the CDR3 DNA reads TGTGCCAGCTCACCACGGGATCAAGAGACCCAGTACTTC. Translating gives CASSPRDQETQYF.